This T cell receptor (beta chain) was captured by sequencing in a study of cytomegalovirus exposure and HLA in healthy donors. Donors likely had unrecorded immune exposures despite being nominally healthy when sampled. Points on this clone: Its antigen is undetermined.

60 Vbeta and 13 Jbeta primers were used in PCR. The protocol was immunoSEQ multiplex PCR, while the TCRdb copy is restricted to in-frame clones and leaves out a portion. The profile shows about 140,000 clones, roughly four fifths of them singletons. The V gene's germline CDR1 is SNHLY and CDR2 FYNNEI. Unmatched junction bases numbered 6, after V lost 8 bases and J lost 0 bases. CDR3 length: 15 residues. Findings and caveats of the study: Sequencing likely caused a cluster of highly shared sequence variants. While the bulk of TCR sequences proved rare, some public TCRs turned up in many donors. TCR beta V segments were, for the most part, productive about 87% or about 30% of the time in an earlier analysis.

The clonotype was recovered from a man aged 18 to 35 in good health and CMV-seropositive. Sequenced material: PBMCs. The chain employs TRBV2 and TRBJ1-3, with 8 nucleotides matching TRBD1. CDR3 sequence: CASSGQAFSGNTIYF. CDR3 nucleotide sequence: TGTGCCAGCTCGGGACAGGCGTTCTCTGGAAACACCATATATTTT.